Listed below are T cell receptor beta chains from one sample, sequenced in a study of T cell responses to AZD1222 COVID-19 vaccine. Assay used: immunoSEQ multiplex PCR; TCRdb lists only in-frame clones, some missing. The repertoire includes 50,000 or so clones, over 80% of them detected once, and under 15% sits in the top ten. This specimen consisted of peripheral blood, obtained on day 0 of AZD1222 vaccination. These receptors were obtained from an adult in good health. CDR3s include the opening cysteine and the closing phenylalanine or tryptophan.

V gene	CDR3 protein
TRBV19	CASSSAISYEQYF
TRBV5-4	CASSFIKQVLTGGMNTEAFF
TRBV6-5	CASSLRAGDTQPQHF
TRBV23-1	CASSQTGQAQGQYF
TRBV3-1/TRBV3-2	CASSQEPGLAGYNEQFF
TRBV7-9	CASSVDRFGVEKLFF
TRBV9	CASSVTPGAAPNTGELFF
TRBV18	CASSPLGGEGAFF
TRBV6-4	CASSDPINPNSYEQYF
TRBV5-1	CASSLAGDGRGYTF
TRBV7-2	CASSLIPEIFDGYTF
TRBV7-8	CASSLTPGTHNEQFF
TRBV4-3	CASSQDTSRNEQFF
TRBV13	CASSSPRESNIQYF
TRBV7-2	CASSFAGGRTPLHF
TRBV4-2	CASSPREGLTEAFF
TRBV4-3	CASSPDRPAFYGYTF
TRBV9	CASSVGTVRNTEAFF
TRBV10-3	CAIGTGDSNQPQHF
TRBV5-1	CASSLSSGGQAYNEQFF
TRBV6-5	CASTNQGGGYGYTF
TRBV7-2	CASSLAPGQTYEQYF
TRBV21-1	CASSSWCNRAHYYGYTF
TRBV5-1	CASSLASSTQYF
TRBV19	CASTRRDYDGYTF
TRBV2	CASGRAVEQYF
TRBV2	CASSSRGWDGYTF
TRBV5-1	CASSLGRARTDTQYF
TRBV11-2	CASSLARTGGDEQYF
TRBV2	CASSEEGVPYNEQFF
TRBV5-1	CASSHGTANTEAFF
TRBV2	CASSEEGGSIGYTF
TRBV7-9	CASSSPMGLWQETQYF
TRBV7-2	CATRGGGTSTDTQYF
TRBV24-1	CATSPGGGEYSNQPQHF
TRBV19	CASSTGTASNQPQHF
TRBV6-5	CASSLSRQGSQYF
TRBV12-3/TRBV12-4	CASSSWDEQFF
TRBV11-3	CASSQGGRGVGYGYTF
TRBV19	CASGEGRYNEQFF
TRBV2	CASTSSGNTIYF
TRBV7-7	CAVPNPGLHVGQETQYF
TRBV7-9	CASSPRWERRDTDTQYF
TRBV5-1	CASKLGQFGQPQHF
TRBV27	CASSLSLIQNQPQHF
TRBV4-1	CASSQDIISGRPKDNEQFF
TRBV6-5	CASSRGTGGQPQHF
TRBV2	CASRNDLAGVTTQYF
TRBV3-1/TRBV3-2	CASREAGTPNTEAFF
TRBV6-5	CASILAIRTGELFF
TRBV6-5	CASGGVGSRSYEQYF
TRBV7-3	CASSLVLNSYNEQFF
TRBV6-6	CASRLAGGPVGEQYF
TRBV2	CASNVRTGTTGELFF
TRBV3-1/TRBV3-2	CASSRLGQGDNEQFF
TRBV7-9	CASSLRGGAGETQYF
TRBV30	CAWSVKGRGSNQPQHF
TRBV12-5	CASGLGSGSGNTIYF
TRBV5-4	CASSPLPGTPSSYNEQFF
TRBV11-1	CASKNPSNTEAFF